This T cell receptor beta chain was sequenced during a study of cytomegalovirus exposure and HLA in healthy donors. Germline CDR1 ENHRY, CDR2 SYGVKD. The CDR3 runs 12 residues. The ends were cut back, 4 bases at V and 2 bases at J, with 4 bases in the middle. The table came from immunoSEQ multiplex PCR; TCRdb's copy has only in-frame clones and leaves some out. The top ten hold around 5.4% of the sample, which has 200,000 to 250,000 clones, roughly 80% seen once. The receptor was isolated from a woman aged 18-30 years in good health and CMV-seronegative. V usage is TRBV10-3 and J usage is TRBJ2-3; no reliable D call. Sequences were obtained from PBMCs. In DNA form, the CDR3 reads TGTGCCATCAGTGCCCACACAGATACGCAGTATTTT. Amino acid sequence: CAISAHTDTQYF.